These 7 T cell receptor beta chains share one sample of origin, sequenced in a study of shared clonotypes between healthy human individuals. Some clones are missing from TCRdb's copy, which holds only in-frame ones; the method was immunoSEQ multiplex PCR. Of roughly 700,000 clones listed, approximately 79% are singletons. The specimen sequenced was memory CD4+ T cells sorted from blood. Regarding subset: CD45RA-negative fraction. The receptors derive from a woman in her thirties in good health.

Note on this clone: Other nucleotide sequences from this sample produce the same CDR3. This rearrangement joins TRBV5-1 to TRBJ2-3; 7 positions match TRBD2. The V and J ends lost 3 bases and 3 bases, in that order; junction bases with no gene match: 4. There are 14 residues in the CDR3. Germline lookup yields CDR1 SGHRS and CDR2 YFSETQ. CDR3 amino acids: CASSWGTITDTQYF. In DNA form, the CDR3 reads TGCGCCAGCAGCTGGGGGACTATAACAGATACGCAGTATTTT.

Here the CDR3 reads CASRFTGDSGNTIYF. The CDR3 DNA is TGCGCCAGCAGATTTACGGGAGACTCTGGAAACACCATATATTTT. The chain carries TRBV5-1 and TRBJ1-3; D is unclear. Germline lookup yields CDR1 SGHRS and CDR2 YFSETQ. This CDR3 contains 15 residues. Trimming left V 5 bases short and J 0 bases short, with 12 bases between.

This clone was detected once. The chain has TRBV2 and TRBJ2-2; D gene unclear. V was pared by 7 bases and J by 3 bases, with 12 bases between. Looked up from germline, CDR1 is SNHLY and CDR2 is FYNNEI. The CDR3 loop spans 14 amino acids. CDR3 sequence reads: CASKRRRDTGELFF. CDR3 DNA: TGTGCCAGCAAAAGAAGGCGAGACACCGGGGAGCTGTTTTTT. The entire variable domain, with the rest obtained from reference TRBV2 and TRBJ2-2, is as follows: EPEVTQTPSHQVTQMGQEVILRCVPISNHLYFYWYRQILGQKVEFLVSFYNNEISEKSEIFDDQFSVERPDGSNFTLKIRSTKLEDSAMYFCASKRRRDTGELFFGEGSRLTVL.

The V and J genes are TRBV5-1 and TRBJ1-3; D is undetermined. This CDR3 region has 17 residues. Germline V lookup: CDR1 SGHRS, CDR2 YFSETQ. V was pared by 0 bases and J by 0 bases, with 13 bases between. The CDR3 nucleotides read TGCGCCAGCAGCTTGGCCGGGTCAGCTTTCTCTGGAAACACCATATATTTT. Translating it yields CASSLAGSAFSGNTIYF.

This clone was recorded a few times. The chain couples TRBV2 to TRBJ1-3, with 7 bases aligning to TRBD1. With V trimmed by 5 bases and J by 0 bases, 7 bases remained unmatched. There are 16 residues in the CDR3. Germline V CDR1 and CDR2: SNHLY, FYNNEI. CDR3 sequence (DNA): TGTGCCAGCAGTTCGCAGGGGGTTCTCTCTGGAAACACCATATATTTT. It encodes CASSSQGVLSGNTIYF.

The CDR3 region has the DNA TGTGCCGAAAGTGGGCGTTTCACAGATACGCAGTATTTT. Translation: CAESGRFTDTQYF. V usage is TRBV30 and J usage is TRBJ2-3; D unresolved. This CDR3 has 13 amino acids. Deletions cut 8 bases from V and 2 bases from J, with 14 bases between. CDR1 and CDR2 from the germline V gene are GTSNPN and SVGIG (reference sequence).

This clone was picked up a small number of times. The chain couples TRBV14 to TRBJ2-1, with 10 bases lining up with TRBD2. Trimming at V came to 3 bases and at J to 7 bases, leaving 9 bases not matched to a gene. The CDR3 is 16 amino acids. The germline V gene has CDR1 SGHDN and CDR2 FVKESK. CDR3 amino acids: CASSQGGSGRQNEQFF. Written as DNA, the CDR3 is TGTGCCAGCAGCCAGGGGGGTAGCGGGAGGCAGAATGAGCAGTTCTTC.